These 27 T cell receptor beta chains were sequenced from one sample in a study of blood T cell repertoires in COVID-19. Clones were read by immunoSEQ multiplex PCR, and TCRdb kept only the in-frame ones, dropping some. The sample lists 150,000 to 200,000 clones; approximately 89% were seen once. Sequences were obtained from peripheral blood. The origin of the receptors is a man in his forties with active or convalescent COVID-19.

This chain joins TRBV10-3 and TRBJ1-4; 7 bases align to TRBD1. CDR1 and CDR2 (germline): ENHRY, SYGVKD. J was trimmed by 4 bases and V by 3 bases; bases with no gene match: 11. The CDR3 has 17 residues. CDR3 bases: TGTGCCATCAGTGACCCCTTAACAGGGGCCGGTAATGAAAAACTGTTTTTT. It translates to CAISDPLTGAGNEKLFF.

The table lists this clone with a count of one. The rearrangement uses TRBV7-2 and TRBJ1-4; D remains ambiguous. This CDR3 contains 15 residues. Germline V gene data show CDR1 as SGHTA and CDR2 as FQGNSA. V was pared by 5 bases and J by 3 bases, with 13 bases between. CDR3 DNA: TGTGCCAGCAGCCCCGGCGGGCTCTCTAATGAAAAACTGTTTTTT. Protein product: CASSPGGLSNEKLFF.

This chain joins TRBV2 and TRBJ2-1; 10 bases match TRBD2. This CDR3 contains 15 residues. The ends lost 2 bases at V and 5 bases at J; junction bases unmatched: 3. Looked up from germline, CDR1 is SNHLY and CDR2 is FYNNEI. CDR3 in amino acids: CASSEPSGGDNEQFF. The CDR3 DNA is TGTGCCAGCAGTGAACCCAGCGGGGGGGACAATGAGCAGTTCTTC.

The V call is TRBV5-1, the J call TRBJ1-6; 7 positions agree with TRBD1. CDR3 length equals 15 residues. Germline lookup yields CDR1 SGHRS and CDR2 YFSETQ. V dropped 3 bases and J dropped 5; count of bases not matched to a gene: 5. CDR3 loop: CASSSGTADNSPLHF. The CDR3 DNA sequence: TGCGCCAGCAGCTCCGGGACAGCTGATAATTCACCCCTCCACTTT.

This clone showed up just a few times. In DNA, the CDR3 is TGTGCCAGCACCCGAGGGGGGGGGAACACTGAAGCTTTCTTT. Translation gives CASTRGGGNTEAFF. This chain joins TRBV7-9 and TRBJ1-1, with TRBD1 as a possible D gene (6 bases). CDR1 SEHNR and CDR2 FQNEAQ come from the germline V gene (reference sequence). The CDR3 runs to 14 residues. The ends were cut back, 7 bases at V and 1 base at J, with 13 bases in the middle.

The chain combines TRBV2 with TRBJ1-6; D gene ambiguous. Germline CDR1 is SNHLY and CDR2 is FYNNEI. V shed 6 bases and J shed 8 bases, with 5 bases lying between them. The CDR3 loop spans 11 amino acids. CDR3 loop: CASRRDSPLHF. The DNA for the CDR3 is TGTGCCAGCAGGAGAGATTCACCCCTCCACTTT.

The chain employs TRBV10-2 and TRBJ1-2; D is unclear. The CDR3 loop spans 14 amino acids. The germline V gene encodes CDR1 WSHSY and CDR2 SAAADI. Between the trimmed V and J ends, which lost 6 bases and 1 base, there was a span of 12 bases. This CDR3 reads CASSEDGDNYGYTF. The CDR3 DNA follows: TGCGCCAGCAGCGAGGACGGAGATAACTATGGCTACACCTTC.

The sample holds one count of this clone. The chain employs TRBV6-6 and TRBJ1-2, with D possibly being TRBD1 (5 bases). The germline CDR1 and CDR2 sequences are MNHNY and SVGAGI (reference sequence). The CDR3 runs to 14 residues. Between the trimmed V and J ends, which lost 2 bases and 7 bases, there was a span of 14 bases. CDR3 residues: CASSYTGGVPGYTF. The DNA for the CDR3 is TGTGCCAGCAGTTACACCGGAGGGGTACCTGGCTACACCTTC.

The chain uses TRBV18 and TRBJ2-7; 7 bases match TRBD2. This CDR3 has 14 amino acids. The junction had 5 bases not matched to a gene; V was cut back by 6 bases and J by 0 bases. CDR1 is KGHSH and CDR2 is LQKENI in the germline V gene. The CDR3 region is CASSPPGGSYEQYF. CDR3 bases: TGTGCCAGCTCCCCTCCGGGGGGCTCCTACGAGCAGTACTTC.

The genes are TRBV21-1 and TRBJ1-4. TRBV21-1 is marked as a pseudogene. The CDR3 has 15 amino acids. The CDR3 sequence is CASSPRGVTNEKLFF. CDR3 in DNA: TGTGCCAGCAGCCCTCGGGGGGTGACTAATGAAAAACTGTTTTTT.

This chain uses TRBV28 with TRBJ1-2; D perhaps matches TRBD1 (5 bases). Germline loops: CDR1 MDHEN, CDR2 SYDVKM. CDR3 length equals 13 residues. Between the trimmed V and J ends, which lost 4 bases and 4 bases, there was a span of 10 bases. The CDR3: CASSSGITYGYTF. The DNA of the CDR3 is TGTGCCAGCAGTTCAGGGATAACCTATGGCTACACCTTC.

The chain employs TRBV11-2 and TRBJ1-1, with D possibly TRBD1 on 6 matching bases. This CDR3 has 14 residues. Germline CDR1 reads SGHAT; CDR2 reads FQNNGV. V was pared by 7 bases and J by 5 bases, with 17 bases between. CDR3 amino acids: CASTSGGGGTEAFF. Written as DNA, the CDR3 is TGTGCCAGCACTTCAGGCGGGGGCGGAACTGAAGCTTTCTTT.

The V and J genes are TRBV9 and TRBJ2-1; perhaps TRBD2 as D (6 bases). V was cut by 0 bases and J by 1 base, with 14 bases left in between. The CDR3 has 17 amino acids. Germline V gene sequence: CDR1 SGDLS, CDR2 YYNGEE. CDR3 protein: CASSVDIWRESYNEQFF. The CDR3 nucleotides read TGTGCCAGCAGCGTAGATATATGGAGGGAGTCCTACAATGAGCAGTTCTTC.

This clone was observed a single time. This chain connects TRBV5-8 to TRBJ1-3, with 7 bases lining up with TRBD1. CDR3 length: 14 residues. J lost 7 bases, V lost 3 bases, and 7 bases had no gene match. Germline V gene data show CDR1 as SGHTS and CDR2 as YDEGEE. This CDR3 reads CASSSLGGVNTIYF. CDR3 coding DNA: TGTGCCAGCAGCTCGTTAGGGGGCGTGAACACCATATATTTT.

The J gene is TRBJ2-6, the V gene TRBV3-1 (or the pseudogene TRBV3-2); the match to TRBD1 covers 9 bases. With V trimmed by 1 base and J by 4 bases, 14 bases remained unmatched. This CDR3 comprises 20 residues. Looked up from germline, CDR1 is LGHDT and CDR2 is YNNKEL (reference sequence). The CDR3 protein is CASSQGGVGTGSTGANVLTF. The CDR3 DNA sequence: TGTGCCAGCAGCCAAGGGGGTGTGGGGACAGGGTCTACAGGGGCCAACGTCCTGACTTTC.

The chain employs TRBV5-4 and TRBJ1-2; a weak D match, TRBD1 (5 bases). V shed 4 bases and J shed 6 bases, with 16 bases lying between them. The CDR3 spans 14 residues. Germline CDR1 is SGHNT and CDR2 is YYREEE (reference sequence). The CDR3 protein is CASSLPQGLHGYTF. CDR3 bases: TGTGCCAGCAGCCTCCCGCAGGGCTTGCATGGCTACACCTTC.

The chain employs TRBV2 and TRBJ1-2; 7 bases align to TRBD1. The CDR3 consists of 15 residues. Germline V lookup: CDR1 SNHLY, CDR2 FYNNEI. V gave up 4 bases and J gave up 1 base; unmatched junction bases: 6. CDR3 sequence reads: CASSGIGDSNYGYTF. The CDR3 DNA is TGTGCCAGCAGTGGTATCGGGGACAGTAACTATGGCTACACCTTC.

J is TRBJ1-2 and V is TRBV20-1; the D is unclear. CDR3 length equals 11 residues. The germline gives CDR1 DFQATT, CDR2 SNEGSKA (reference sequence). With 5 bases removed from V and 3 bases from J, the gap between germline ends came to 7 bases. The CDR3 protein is CSASEYYGYTF. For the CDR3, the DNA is TGCAGTGCTTCCGAGTACTATGGCTACACCTTC.

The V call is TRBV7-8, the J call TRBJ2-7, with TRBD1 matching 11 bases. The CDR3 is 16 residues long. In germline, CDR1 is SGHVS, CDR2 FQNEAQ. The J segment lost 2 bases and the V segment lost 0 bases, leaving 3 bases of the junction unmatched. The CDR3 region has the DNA TGTGCCAGCAGCTTAGCCCTGGGACAGGGGGCCTACGAGCAGTACTTC. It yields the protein CASSLALGQGAYEQYF.

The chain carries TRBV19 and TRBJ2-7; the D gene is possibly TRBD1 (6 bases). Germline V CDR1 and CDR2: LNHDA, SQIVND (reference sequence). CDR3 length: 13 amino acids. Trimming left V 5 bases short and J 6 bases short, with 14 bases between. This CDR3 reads CASSLVGGVEQYF. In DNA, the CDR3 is TGTGCCAGTAGTTTGGTAGGGGGAGTCGAGCAGTACTTC.

In nucleotides, the CDR3 is TGTGCCAGTAGGGACAGGGGGGCCGCGAACACCGGGGAGCTGTTTTTT. Protein product: CASRDRGAANTGELFF. The chain carries TRBV19 and TRBJ2-2, with 10 bases that match TRBD1. Trimming removed 6 bases from V and 0 bases from J; junction bases left unmatched: 4. The CDR3 has 16 amino acids. Germline loops: CDR1 LNHDA, CDR2 SQIVND (reference sequence).

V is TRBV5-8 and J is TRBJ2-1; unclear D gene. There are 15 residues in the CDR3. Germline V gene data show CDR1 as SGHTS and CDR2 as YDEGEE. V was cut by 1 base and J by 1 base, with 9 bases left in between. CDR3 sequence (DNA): TGTGCCAGCAGCTTGTTTACAGTGTCCTACAATGAGCAGTTCTTC. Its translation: CASSLFTVSYNEQFF.

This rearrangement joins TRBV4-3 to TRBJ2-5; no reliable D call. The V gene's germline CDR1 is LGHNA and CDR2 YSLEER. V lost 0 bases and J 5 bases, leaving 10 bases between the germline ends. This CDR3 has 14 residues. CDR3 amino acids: CASSQDAAPETQYF. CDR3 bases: TGCGCCAGCAGCCAAGATGCGGCGCCCGAGACCCAGTACTTC.

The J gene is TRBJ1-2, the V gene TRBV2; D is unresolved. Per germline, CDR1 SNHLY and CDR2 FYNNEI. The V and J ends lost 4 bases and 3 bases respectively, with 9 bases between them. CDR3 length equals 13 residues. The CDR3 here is CASSGQAHYGYTF. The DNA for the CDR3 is TGTGCCAGCAGTGGACAAGCTCACTATGGCTACACCTTC.

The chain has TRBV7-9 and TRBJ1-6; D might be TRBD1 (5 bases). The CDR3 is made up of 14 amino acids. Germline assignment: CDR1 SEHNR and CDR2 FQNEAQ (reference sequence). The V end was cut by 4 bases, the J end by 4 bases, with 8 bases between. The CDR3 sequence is CASSSTVYNSPLHF. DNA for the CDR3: TGTGCCAGCAGCTCGACAGTGTATAATTCACCCCTCCACTTT.

The chain's CDR3 is CASSGDRGGGQPQHF. Here the CDR3 DNA reads TGTGCCAGCAGCGGGGACAGGGGAGGAGGTCAGCCCCAGCATTTT. The J gene is TRBJ1-5, the V gene TRBV2, with TRBD1 identical over 10 bases. CDR3 length: 15 residues. Unmatched junction bases numbered 8, after V lost 6 bases and J lost 6 bases. Germline assignment: CDR1 SNHLY and CDR2 FYNNEI.

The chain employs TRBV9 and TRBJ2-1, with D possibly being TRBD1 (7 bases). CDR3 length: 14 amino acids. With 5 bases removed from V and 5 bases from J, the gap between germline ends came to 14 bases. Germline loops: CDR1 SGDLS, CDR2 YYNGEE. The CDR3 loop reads CASSLAGGHNEQFF. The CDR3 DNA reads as TGTGCCAGCAGTTTGGCAGGGGGGCACAATGAGCAGTTCTTC.